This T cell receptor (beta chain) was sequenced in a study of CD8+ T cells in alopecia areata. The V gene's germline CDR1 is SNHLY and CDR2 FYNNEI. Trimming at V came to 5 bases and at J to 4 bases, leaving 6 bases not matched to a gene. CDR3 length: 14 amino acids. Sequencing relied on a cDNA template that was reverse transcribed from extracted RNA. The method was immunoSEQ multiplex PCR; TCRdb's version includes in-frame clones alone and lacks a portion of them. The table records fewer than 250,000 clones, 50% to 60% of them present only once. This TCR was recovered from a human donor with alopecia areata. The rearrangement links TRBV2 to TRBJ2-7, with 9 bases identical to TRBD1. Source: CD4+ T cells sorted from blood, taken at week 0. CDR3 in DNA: TGTGCCAGCAGTTTGACAGGGGGACAATACGAGCAGTACTTC. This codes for CASSLTGGQYEQYF.